These T cell receptor beta chains were read from a single sample in a study of a mutant IDH1 vaccine in newly diagnosed glioma. Their antigen targets remain unknown. Libraries were prepared by immunoSEQ multiplex PCR; TCRdb keeps only in-frame clonotypes and omits some of them. Here the sample spans roughly 40,000 clones, 70% to 90% being singletons. Source: PBMCs, taken from a glioma patient whose treatment included an IDH1 peptide vaccine. The source is a man in his forties or fifties with glioma. Each CDR3 is given with its conserved first and last residue. Fields, in order: D gene, clone size, V gene, J gene, CDR3 protein, CDR3 DNA. D genes are given only for firm matches. Not all rows give a size; the values are once, few, many and, for expanded clones, a class.

D: -
size: -
V: TRBV6-1
J: TRBJ2-7
CDR3: CASLQFLGEQYF
DNA: TGTGCCAGCTTACAGTTCCTTGGAGAGCAGTACTTC

D: -
size: -
V: TRBV5-1
J: TRBJ2-2
CDR3: CASSRARPPGELFF
DNA: TGCGCCAGCAGTCGGGCCCGGCCCCCCGGGGAGCTGTTTTTT

D: TRBD1
size: -
V: TRBV6-5
J: TRBJ2-7
CDR3: CASRSPRDRAPEQYF
DNA: TGTGCCAGCAGGAGCCCCCGGGACAGGGCTCCCGAGCAGTACTTC

D: TRBD1
size: -
V: TRBV7-2
J: TRBJ1-2
CDR3: CASSPRFRGQGADGYTF
DNA: TGTGCCAGCAGCCCAAGGTTCCGGGGACAGGGGGCTGATGGCTACACCTTC

D: -
size: -
V: TRBV6-1
J: TRBJ1-3
CDR3: CASSEGGAGSGNTIYF
DNA: TGTGCCAGCAGTGAAGGAGGGGCCGGCTCTGGAAACACCATATATTTT

D: -
size: -
V: TRBV14
J: TRBJ2-7
CDR3: CASYDGSSYEQYF
DNA: TGTGCCAGCTACGACGGGAGTAGCTACGAGCAGTACTTC

D: TRBD1
size: -
V: TRBV4-1
J: TRBJ2-7
CDR3: CASSRLGIRQGKSEQYF
DNA: TGCGCCAGCAGCCGACTCGGGATCAGACAGGGAAAATCCGAGCAGTACTTC

D: TRBD1
size: -
V: TRBV5-1
J: TRBJ2-7
CDR3: CASSPIQGTNVISEQYF
DNA: TGCGCCAGCAGCCCAATACAGGGGACCAACGTCATTAGCGAGCAGTACTTC

D: -
size: -
V: TRBV15
J: TRBJ1-1
CDR3: CATSIRWNTEAFF
DNA: TGTGCCACCAGCATCCGGTGGAACACTGAAGCTTTCTTT

D: -
size: -
V: TRBV7-2
J: TRBJ2-5
CDR3: CASSLVRETQYF
DNA: TGTGCCAGCAGCTTAGTGAGGGAGACCCAGTACTTC

D: TRBD1
size: few
V: TRBV5-4
J: TRBJ1-5
CDR3: CASSFGQGTQHF
DNA: TGTGCCAGCAGCTTTGGACAGGGCACCCAGCATTTT

D: TRBD1
size: few
V: TRBV5-1
J: TRBJ2-7
CDR3: CASSFRTGGFYEQYF
DNA: TGCGCCAGCAGCTTTCGGACAGGGGGGTTTTACGAGCAGTACTTC

D: TRBD2
size: -
V: TRBV9
J: TRBJ2-1
CDR3: CASSRVPSGYNEQFF
DNA: TGTGCCAGCAGCCGAGTACCTAGCGGTTACAATGAGCAGTTCTTC

D: TRBD1
size: medium-sized
V: TRBV28
J: TRBJ1-2
CDR3: CASRTGGANYGYTF
DNA: TGTGCCAGCCGGACAGGGGGCGCCAACTATGGCTACACCTTC

D: TRBD2
size: -
V: TRBV18
J: TRBJ2-7
CDR3: CASSPTSGQAYEQYF
DNA: TGTGCCAGCTCACCGACTAGCGGGCAGGCCTACGAGCAGTACTTC

D: -
size: -
V: TRBV11-2
J: TRBJ2-5
CDR3: CASSLDFIETQYF
DNA: TGTGCCAGCAGCTTAGACTTCATAGAGACCCAGTACTTC

D: TRBD1
size: -
V: TRBV2
J: TRBJ2-7
CDR3: CASKQGAYEQYF
DNA: TGTGCCAGCAAACAGGGGGCTTACGAGCAGTACTTC

D: -
size: -
V: TRBV18
J: TRBJ1-4
CDR3: CASSPRSEATNEKLFF
DNA: TGTGCCAGCTCACCACGGAGCGAAGCAACTAATGAAAAACTGTTTTTT

D: -
size: once
V: TRBV5-6
J: TRBJ1-2
CDR3: CASSSTAGIPGGYGYTF
DNA: TGTGCCAGCAGCTCGACTGCCGGGATTCCCGGGGGTTATGGCTACACCTTC

D: -
size: -
V: TRBV18
J: TRBJ1-2
CDR3: CASSPTSGGTNYGYTF
DNA: TGTGCCAGCTCACCAACCTCTGGCGGTACTAACTATGGCTACACCTTC

D: TRBD2
size: once
V: TRBV18
J: TRBJ2-7
CDR3: CASSRRLAGGDEQYF
DNA: TGTGCCAGCTCACGGCGGCTAGCGGGAGGAGACGAGCAGTACTTC

D: -
size: -
V: TRBV7-6
J: TRBJ2-3
CDR3: CASTPLAGTTDTQYF
DNA: TGTGCCAGCACCCCCCTCGCAGGGACCACAGATACGCAGTATTTT

D: -
size: -
V: TRBV7-9
J: TRBJ2-5
CDR3: CASRQSVEETQYF
DNA: TGTGCCAGCAGACAGTCGGTTGAAGAGACCCAGTACTTC

D: TRBD1
size: -
V: TRBV27
J: TRBJ2-3
CDR3: CASSWQGVTDTQYF
DNA: TGTGCCAGCAGTTGGCAGGGGGTAACAGATACGCAGTATTTT

D: TRBD1
size: -
V: TRBV19
J: TRBJ2-1
CDR3: CASTEQGPIHNEQFF
DNA: TGTGCCAGTACTGAACAGGGGCCCATCCACAATGAGCAGTTCTTC

D: -
size: -
V: TRBV6-5
J: TRBJ1-2
CDR3: CATRVRYGYTF
DNA: TGTGCCACACGAGTCCGGTATGGCTACACCTTC

D: -
size: -
V: TRBV11-2
J: TRBJ2-2
CDR3: CASSRGGGVTGELFF
DNA: TGTGCCAGCAGCCGGGGCGGCGGGGTGACCGGGGAGCTGTTTTTT

D: TRBD2
size: -
V: TRBV9
J: TRBJ2-1
CDR3: CASSVAAGTSGTNEQFF
DNA: TGTGCCAGCAGCGTAGCCGCCGGGACTAGCGGGACAAATGAGCAGTTCTTC

D: TRBD1
size: -
V: TRBV6-5
J: TRBJ1-5
CDR3: CASSRQGGQPQHF
DNA: TGTGCCAGCAGTCGACAGGGGGGTCAGCCCCAGCATTTT

D: TRBD2
size: -
V: TRBV2
J: TRBJ2-1
CDR3: CASSALAGYNEQFF
DNA: TGTGCCAGCAGTGCGCTAGCGGGTTACAATGAGCAGTTCTTC

D: -
size: -
V: TRBV5-6
J: TRBJ2-6
CDR3: CASAGGTGANVLTF
DNA: TGTGCCAGCGCCGGAGGCACTGGGGCCAACGTCCTGACTTTC

D: -
size: -
V: TRBV14
J: TRBJ1-1
CDR3: CASSQVSGRAFF
DNA: TGTGCCAGCAGCCAAGTTTCAGGGAGGGCTTTCTTT

D: -
size: -
V: TRBV27
J: TRBJ1-1
CDR3: CASSLTENTEAFF
DNA: TGTGCCAGCAGTTTGACAGAGAACACTGAAGCTTTCTTT

D: -
size: -
V: TRBV2
J: TRBJ2-1
CDR3: CASSGTGSSYNEQFF
DNA: TGTGCCAGCAGTGGTACGGGCTCCTCCTACAATGAGCAGTTCTTC

D: TRBD2
size: -
V: TRBV5-1
J: TRBJ2-1
CDR3: CASSYREASYNEQFF
DNA: TGCGCCAGCAGCTATCGGGAGGCTTCCTACAATGAGCAGTTCTTC

D: -
size: few
V: TRBV5-1
J: TRBJ2-6
CDR3: CASSTSPGTVSGANVLTF
DNA: TGCGCCAGCAGCACCTCCCCCGGGACGGTCTCTGGGGCCAACGTCCTGACTTTC

D: -
size: few
V: TRBV1
J: TRBJ1-3
CDR3: CTSSQDRARVGIRVYTIYF
DNA: TGCACCAGCAGCCAAGATAGGGCTAGGGTTGGGATTCGGGTGTACACCATATATTTT

D: TRBD2
size: -
V: TRBV6-5
J: TRBJ2-7
CDR3: CASSSLSGRAGEQYF
DNA: TGTGCCAGCAGTTCGCTTAGCGGGAGGGCGGGTGAGCAGTACTTC

D: -
size: -
V: TRBV4-3
J: TRBJ2-1
CDR3: CASSQVTAYSEQFF
DNA: TGCGCCAGCAGCCAAGTGACGGCCTACAGTGAGCAGTTCTTC

D: -
size: few
V: TRBV21-1
J: TRBJ1-1
CDR3: CASSKLGRRTEAFF
DNA: TGTGCCAGCAGCAAACTCGGGAGGAGAACTGAAGCTTTCTTT

D: -
size: -
V: TRBV5-8
J: TRBJ2-5
CDR3: CASSFRGSQTQYF
DNA: TGTGCCAGCAGCTTCCGTGGGTCGCAGACCCAGTACTTC

D: -
size: -
V: TRBV5-1
J: TRBJ2-2
CDR3: CASSLRRNTGELFF
DNA: TGCGCCAGCAGCTTGCGCAGAAACACCGGGGAGCTGTTTTTT

D: TRBD2
size: -
V: TRBV29-1
J: TRBJ2-7
CDR3: CSVEDRSASGRAKYEQYF
DNA: TGCAGCGTTGAAGATAGGTCGGCTAGCGGGAGGGCCAAATACGAGCAGTACTTC

D: -
size: few
V: TRBV7-9
J: TRBJ2-4
CDR3: CASSFAGESIQYF
DNA: TGTGCCAGCAGCTTCGCAGGGGAGTCCATTCAGTACTTC

D: -
size: -
V: TRBV19
J: TRBJ1-2
CDR3: CASSIRESGGYTF
DNA: TGTGCCAGTAGTATAAGGGAAAGCGGTGGCTACACCTTC

D: TRBD1
size: -
V: TRBV27
J: TRBJ1-4
CDR3: CASSRKFGPGTGFGEKLFF
DNA: TGTGCCAGCAGCAGGAAGTTCGGTCCCGGGACAGGGTTCGGAGAAAAACTGTTTTTT

D: -
size: once
V: TRBV14
J: TRBJ2-5
CDR3: CASSQMGTKGTQYF
DNA: TGTGCCAGCAGCCAGATGGGGACGAAGGGGACCCAGTACTTC

D: -
size: -
V: TRBV6-5
J: TRBJ1-4
CDR3: CASSYKRGEKLFF
DNA: TGTGCCAGCAGTTACAAGAGGGGTGAAAAACTGTTTTTT

D: TRBD2
size: -
V: TRBV6-1
J: TRBJ2-1
CDR3: CASRTLAEYNEQFF
DNA: TGTGCCAGCAGAACTCTAGCGGAGTACAATGAGCAGTTCTTC

D: TRBD2
size: -
V: TRBV4-3
J: TRBJ2-1
CDR3: CASSQGTSGWDEQFF
DNA: TGCGCCAGCAGCCAAGGGACTAGCGGGTGGGATGAGCAGTTCTTC

D: TRBD2
size: once
V: TRBV7-3
J: TRBJ2-7
CDR3: CASNPGGTSGGREQYF
DNA: TGTGCCAGCAACCCCGGGGGGACTAGCGGAGGGAGAGAGCAGTACTTC

D: -
size: -
V: TRBV29-1
J: TRBJ1-2
CDR3: CSVVGGLDGYTF
DNA: TGCAGCGTTGTAGGTGGACTGGATGGCTACACCTTC

D: TRBD1
size: once
V: TRBV6-6
J: TRBJ1-4
CDR3: CASRNQRGHGEKLFF
DNA: TGTGCCAGCAGAAACCAAAGGGGGCATGGGGAAAAACTGTTTTTT

D: TRBD1
size: -
V: TRBV7-2
J: TRBJ2-2
CDR3: CASPDRGNTGELFF
DNA: TGTGCCAGCCCGGACAGGGGGAACACCGGGGAGCTGTTTTTT

D: TRBD1
size: -
V: TRBV15
J: TRBJ1-5
CDR3: CATSGTGSRQPQHF
DNA: TGTGCCACCAGCGGGACAGGGAGTCGGCAGCCCCAGCATTTT